Below are 6 T cell receptor beta chains sequenced from a single sample in a study of shared clonotypes between healthy human individuals (TCRdb year 2020). The protocol used for the library was the immunoSEQ multiplex PCR assay. What TCRdb holds here is the immuneACCESS table cut down to in-frame rearrangements. Part of the clones is not present; checked against another copy, under half of the missing clones reflect an unresolved V gene, and the others are unexplained. The sample profile shows some 2 million clones; 85% to 95% of them were found once. The ten largest clones represent more than 0.1% of the sample. Sequenced material: naive CD4+ T cells sorted from blood. The sample's cell subset or site, from its label and the paper: CD45RA+ positively selected. The receptor set was obtained from a man younger than 35 in good health.

The genes are TRBV11-2 and TRBJ1-6; 11 nucleotides match TRBD1. Trimming removed 2 bases from V and 9 bases from J; junction bases left unmatched: 9. Germline V gene lookup returns CDR1 SGHAT and CDR2 FQNNGV. The CDR3 runs 17 residues. This CDR3 reads CASSLLRSGTGGSPLHF. The CDR3 region has the DNA TGTGCCAGCAGCTTACTACGCTCCGGGACAGGGGGTTCACCCCTCCACTTT.

This chain connects TRBV9 to TRBJ1-5, with 12 bases lining up with TRBD1. This CDR3 spans 15 amino acids. J was trimmed by 6 bases and V by 3 bases; bases with no gene match: 4. Germline V CDR1 and CDR2: SGDLS, YYNGEE. CDR3 DNA sequence: TGTGCCAGCAGCGCCGGGACAGGGGGCTTTCAGCCCCAGCATTTT. As protein: CASSAGTGGFQPQHF.

The genes are TRBV10-3 and TRBJ2-5, with 10 bases lining up with TRBD1. Germline CDR1 ENHRY, CDR2 SYGVKD. The V segment lost 2 bases and the J segment 0 bases; nucleotides outside the gene matches: 9. The CDR3 has 18 amino acids. CDR3 DNA sequence: TGTGCCATCAGTGAGATAGGGGACAGGGGACCTTACCAAGAGACCCAGTACTTC. Amino acid sequence: CAISEIGDRGPYQETQYF.

The chain is built from TRBV5-1 and TRBJ1-6; 8 bases are a match to TRBD1. The V gene end was trimmed by 4 bases and the J gene end by 6 bases; junction bases not matched to a gene: 6. The CDR3 is made up of 15 amino acids. In germline, CDR1 is SGHRS, CDR2 YFSETQ. The CDR3, as DNA: TGCGCCAGCAGCGACGGACAGGGACCTAATTCACCCCTCCACTTT. Translation: CASSDGQGPNSPLHF. Full variable domain (missing parts from reference TRBV5-1 and TRBJ1-6): KAGVTQTPRYLIKTRGQQVTLSCSPISGHRSVSWYQQTPGQGLQFLFEYFSETQRNKGNFPGRFSGRQFSNSRSEMNVSTLELGDSALYLCASSDGQGPNSPLHFGNGTRLTVT.

This clone has only one observation. The gene calls are TRBV4-3 and TRBJ2-3, with 8 bases matching TRBD2. The CDR3 has 15 amino acids. Germline V gene lookup returns CDR1 LGHNA and CDR2 YSLEER. The ends lost 1 base at V and 2 bases at J; junction bases unmatched: 2. The CDR3, as DNA: TGCGCCAGCAGCCAAGGACTAGCGAACACAGATACGCAGTATTTT. Residues: CASSQGLANTDTQYF.

About this clone itself: Other DNA sequences from this sample encode an identical CDR3 as well. The chain recombines TRBV6-5 with TRBJ2-1, with a possible D match to TRBD2 (6 bases). This CDR3 is built from 16 residues. With 0 bases removed from V and 0 bases from J, the gap between germline ends came to 9 bases. CDR1 MNHEY and CDR2 SVGAGI come from the germline V gene. CDR3 residues: CASSYSGGSSYNEQFF. CDR3 DNA: TGTGCCAGCAGTTACTCCGGGGGTAGCTCCTACAATGAGCAGTTCTTC.